This T cell receptor beta chain stems from a study of blood T cell repertoires in COVID-19. Sequencing used immunoSEQ multiplex PCR; TCRdb keeps in-frame clones, though not all of them. The repertoire holds 250,000 or so clones, with roughly 85% as singletons. This clone was seen a few times. The junction had 6 bases not matched to a gene; V was cut back by 5 bases and J by 6 bases. This CDR3 region has 14 residues. Looked up from germline, CDR1 is LGHDT and CDR2 is YNNKEL (reference sequence). The TCR originated in a woman in her forties or fifties who had been exposed to COVID-19. This chain links TRBV3-1 (or the pseudogene TRBV3-2) with TRBJ1-5, with 8 bases identical to TRBD1. The source material was PBMCs or T cells enriched from blood (not recorded which). The CDR3 nucleotides are TGTGCCAGCAGCGAGGGACAGGACGGTCAGCCCCAGCATTTT. Encoded protein: CASSEGQDGQPQHF.